The rows below give T cell receptor beta chains drawn from one sample of a study of blood T cell repertoires in COVID-19. Assay: immunoSEQ multiplex PCR; the TCRdb copy retains only in-frame clones and omits some. This repertoire shows 250,000 to 300,000 clones, around 86% found once; its top ten account for 2.5% to 3%. The sequenced sample was peripheral blood. Source of these receptors: a woman aged 55-70 years with active or convalescent COVID-19. CDR3s include the opening cysteine and the closing phenylalanine or tryptophan. The D gene is left open where the match is weak. Not every row has a clone size; where given, it reads once, few, many or a size class.

J,D,V,size,CDR3,DNA
TRBJ1-6,TRBD1,TRBV25-1,.,CASSDHPRTGNNSPLHF,TGTGCCAGCAGTGATCACCCCCGGACAGGGAATAATTCACCCCTCCACTTT
TRBJ2-1,TRBD1,TRBV7-2,.,CASSTNPGQGLVGEQFF,TGTGCCAGCAGCACTAACCCGGGACAGGGTTTGGTCGGTGAGCAGTTCTTC
TRBJ1-5,TRBD1,TRBV15,.,CATSSRDRTQHF,TGTGCCACCAGCTCCAGGGACAGAACCCAGCATTTT
TRBJ2-2,.,TRBV7-9,.,CASSLEGGNTGELFF,TGTGCCAGCAGCCTAGAAGGCGGGAACACCGGGGAGCTGTTTTTT
TRBJ1-1,.,TRBV5-1,.,CASSQYTGGNTEAFF,TGCGCCAGCAGCCAATATACCGGGGGGAACACTGAAGCTTTCTTT
TRBJ1-2,TRBD1,TRBV6-2/TRBV6-3,.,CASSQTGLVYGYTF,TGTGCCAGCAGTCAGACAGGGCTTGTCTATGGCTACACCTTC
TRBJ1-5,.,TRBV9,.,CASSVGGPSSNQPQHF,TGTGCCAGCAGCGTAGGGGGGCCGTCAAGCAATCAGCCCCAGCATTTT
TRBJ2-3,.,TRBV3-1/TRBV3-2,.,CASSQALRRKSTDTQYF,TGTGCCAGCAGCCAAGCTTTGCGGAGAAAGAGCACAGATACGCAGTATTTT
TRBJ1-6,.,TRBV4-3,few,CASSPGGGRASPLHF,TGCGCCAGCAGCCCCGGGGGGGGCAGGGCTTCACCCCTCCACTTT
TRBJ2-3,TRBD2,TRBV14,.,CASSQAGGGTQYF,TGTGCCAGCAGTCAAGCGGGGGGAGGTACGCAGTATTTT
TRBJ1-1,.,TRBV3-1/TRBV3-2,.,CASSSTPWGAEAFF,TGTGCCAGCAGCTCGACCCCTTGGGGGGCTGAAGCTTTCTTT
TRBJ2-5,.,TRBV11-3,.,CASSLGRLPQETQYF,TGTGCCAGCAGCTTAGGGAGACTTCCTCAAGAGACCCAGTACTTC
TRBJ2-3,TRBD2,TRBV5-4,.,CASSLGLAGGRGTDTQYF,TGTGCCAGCAGCTTGGGACTAGCGGGGGGTCGAGGTACAGATACGCAGTATTTT
TRBJ1-2,.,TRBV10-3,.,CAISESRGVDYGYTF,TGTGCCATCAGTGAGTCGCGGGGAGTAGACTATGGCTACACCTTC
TRBJ2-2,TRBD1,TRBV29-1,.,CSVGQGTNTGELFF,TGCAGCGTGGGACAGGGAACGAACACCGGGGAGCTGTTTTTT
TRBJ1-4,.,TRBV4-3,.,CASRQGREANEKLFF,TGCGCCAGCAGACAAGGCAGGGAGGCTAATGAAAAACTGTTTTTT
TRBJ2-5,TRBD1,TRBV19,few,CASSIGGTGGQETQYF,TGTGCCAGTAGTATAGGGGGGACAGGGGGACAAGAGACCCAGTACTTC
TRBJ1-5,.,TRBV24-1,once,CATSAGGEYQPQHF,TGTGCCACCAGTGCTGGGGGCGAGTATCAGCCCCAGCATTTT
TRBJ2-6,TRBD2,TRBV7-6,.,CASSQEAGGSGANVLTF,TGTGCCAGCAGCCAAGAGGCGGGGGGGTCTGGGGCCAACGTCCTGACTTTC
TRBJ2-1,TRBD2,TRBV7-2,.,CASSSGLAGAGAYNEQFF,TGTGCCAGCAGCTCCGGACTAGCGGGGGCCGGGGCCTACAATGAGCAGTTCTTC
TRBJ2-5,.,TRBV6-5,.,CASTGAGFQETQYF,TGTGCCAGCACTGGGGCAGGCTTCCAAGAGACCCAGTACTTC
TRBJ2-1,TRBD2,TRBV5-1,.,CASSPSGGFNEQFF,TGCGCCAGCAGCCCTAGCGGGGGGTTCAATGAGCAGTTCTTC
TRBJ2-1,TRBD2,TRBV2,.,CASTQLAGRSYNEQFF,TGTGCCAGCACCCAACTAGCGGGGAGGTCCTACAATGAGCAGTTCTTC
TRBJ1-2,.,TRBV28,.,CASSLAGSYGYTF,TGTGCCAGCAGTTTAGCGGGTAGCTATGGCTACACCTTC
TRBJ1-1,TRBD1,TRBV6-4,.,CASSRGIGTGETEAFF,TGTGCCAGCAGTCGAGGCATAGGGACAGGGGAGACTGAAGCTTTCTTT
TRBJ2-5,TRBD2,TRBV18,.,CASSPQTSGVETQYF,TGTGCCAGCTCACCCCAGACTAGCGGGGTAGAGACCCAGTACTTC
TRBJ1-2,.,TRBV7-3,.,CASSLNRDGYTF,TGTGCCAGCAGCTTGAACAGGGATGGCTACACCTTC
TRBJ2-5,TRBD2,TRBV18,.,CASSPDSGTQETQYF,TGTGCCAGCTCACCAGATAGCGGGACCCAAGAGACCCAGTACTTC
TRBJ2-7,TRBD2,TRBV3-1/TRBV3-2,.,CASSLGGVYEQYF,TGTGCCAGCAGCTTGGGGGGGGTCTACGAGCAGTACTTC
TRBJ1-5,TRBD1,TRBV5-6,.,CASSLGQGIWQPQHF,TGTGCCAGCAGCTTGGGACAGGGGATCTGGCAGCCCCAGCATTTT
TRBJ2-1,TRBD2,TRBV7-9,.,CASRGGLDAYNEQFF,TGTGCCAGCAGGGGGGGACTAGACGCCTACAATGAGCAGTTCTTC
TRBJ1-1,TRBD1,TRBV30,.,CAWRGTGGTEAFF,TGTGCCTGGAGGGGGACAGGGGGCACTGAAGCTTTCTTT
TRBJ1-3,TRBD1,TRBV6-6,few,CASSYMGQGRNTIYF,TGTGCCAGCAGTTACATGGGACAGGGCCGAAACACCATATATTTT
TRBJ1-6,TRBD1,TRBV27,.,CASSLSGTGSLSYNSPLHF,TGTGCCAGCAGTTTATCGGGGACAGGCTCCCTCTCCTATAATTCACCCCTCCACTTT
TRBJ2-3,TRBD2,TRBV9,.,CASSVVTSGGSTDTQYF,TGTGCCAGCAGCGTGGTGACTAGCGGGGGGAGCACAGATACGCAGTATTTT